These 8 T cell receptor beta chains originate from one sample sequenced in a study of cytomegalovirus exposure and HLA in healthy donors. The PCR contained 60 Vbeta and 13 Jbeta primers. The assay was immunoSEQ multiplex PCR, and TCRdb's table has in-frame clones only and misses some. The sample has some 110,000 clones, approximately 70% seen once; the top ten hold roughly 0.9%. The sample comprised PBMCs. Every receptor here comes from a woman in her twenties or thirties in good health and CMV-seronegative.

The J gene is TRBJ2-7, the V gene TRBV10-1, with a possible D match to TRBD2 (6 bases). Trimming shortened V by 3 bases and J by 7 bases, and 19 bases separated the two germline ends. The CDR3 has 15 residues. The germline gives CDR1 WNHNN, CDR2 SYGVQD (reference sequence). CDR3 DNA sequence: TGCGCCAGCAGTGATTGGTCTACGGGAGTCGAAGAGCAGTACTTC. Protein sequence: CASSDWSTGVEEQYF.

The CDR3 DNA sequence: TGTGCCAGCTCACCGCCAGAGAACACTGAAGCTTTCTTT. Translation gives CASSPPENTEAFF. The J gene is TRBJ1-1, the V gene TRBV18; no clear D. The CDR3 is 13 amino acids. Germline-derived CDR1 and CDR2 are KGHSH and LQKENI. V lost 3 bases to trimming and J lost 1 base, with 6 bases between them.

This clone was recorded only once. The chain recombines TRBV5-4 with TRBJ2-7; 9 bases fit TRBD1. Germline loops: CDR1 SGHNT, CDR2 YYREEE (reference sequence). V lost 3 bases and J lost 6; bases outside the gene matches: 7. This CDR3 comprises 14 residues. The CDR3 DNA sequence: TGTGCCAGCAGCTCGGGACAGGGACGTCCCGAGCAGTACTTC. Translated: CASSSGQGRPEQYF.

The chain employs TRBV7-9 and TRBJ2-1, with 8 bases matching TRBD2. The CDR3 totals 15 residues. The trim removed 8 bases at V and 0 bases at J, leaving 6 bases unmatched. Germline V gene lookup returns CDR1 SEHNR and CDR2 FQNEAQ (reference sequence). The CDR3 DNA reads TGTGCCAGCCGGGGGGGGCGGAGCTCCTACAATGAGCAGTTCTTC. Translated: CASRGGRSSYNEQFF. Together with reference TRBV7-9 and TRBJ2-1, the CDR3 gives the full variable domain: DTGVSQNPRHKITKRGQNVTFRCDPISEHNRLYWYRQTLGQGPEFLTYFQNEAQLEKSRLLSDRFSAERPKGSFSTLEIQRTEQGDSAMYLCASRGGRSSYNEQFFGPGTRLTVL.

This sequence joins TRBV27 and TRBJ1-1; TRBD1 might be the D (5 bases). Germline CDR1 and CDR2: MNHEY and SMNVEV (reference sequence). Trimming took off 3 bases at V and 6 bases at J, with 11 bases between the two ends. CDR3 length: 13 amino acids. The CDR3 reads CASSFQGGSEAFF. In nucleotides, the CDR3 is TGTGCCAGCAGTTTTCAGGGCGGATCTGAAGCTTTCTTT.

V and J are TRBV23-1 and TRBJ2-7; 11 bases are a match to TRBD2. TRBV23-1 is assigned to the ORF class and has an uncertain function. V shed 2 bases and J 2 bases; nucleotides not matched to a gene: 14. The CDR3 is made up of 19 amino acids. CDR3 protein: CASSQPTIAGTSGPYEQYF. The CDR3 nucleotides read TGCGCCAGCAGTCAACCCACAATTGCCGGGACTAGCGGTCCCTACGAGCAGTACTTC.

This clone appeared a single time. In the same sample, other DNA sequences code for this CDR3. The rearrangement uses TRBV30 and TRBJ1-3; TRBD1 matches at 7 bases. The trim removed 5 bases at V and 0 bases at J, leaving 16 bases unmatched. The CDR3 is made up of 18 amino acids. Germline CDR1 is GTSNPN and CDR2 is SVGIG (reference sequence). CDR3 residues: CAWEDRVRTWGSGNTIYF. The CDR3 nucleotides read TGTGCCTGGGAAGACAGGGTGCGAACGTGGGGCTCTGGAAACACCATATATTTT.

This chain joins TRBV25-1 and TRBJ1-1, with D perhaps TRBD1 (5 bases). Trimming took 3 bases from V and 4 from J, leaving 15 bases between them. CDR1 MGHDK and CDR2 SYGVNS come from the germline V gene. This CDR3 region has 15 residues. CDR3 coding DNA: TGTGCCAGCAGTGATGTGACGGGGGAGGGCACTGAAGCTTTCTTT. Translation: CASSDVTGEGTEAFF.